This TCR beta chain was sequenced during a study of technical replicates of blood from several donors. Generated by immunoSEQ multiplex PCR, the TCRdb table keeps only in-frame clones and is missing some. This table has about 79,000 clones, 91% appearing once. There are 13 residues in the CDR3. V lost 2 bases, J lost 4 bases, and 8 bases lay in between. Germline V gene sequence: CDR1 SGHTA, CDR2 FQGNSA. Source material: T cells isolated from PBMCs. The rearrangement joins TRBV7-2 to TRBJ1-1; D remains ambiguous. This clonotype was sampled from a human donor in good health. Some clones in this sample may be carry-over from other donors' samples. The CDR3 sequence is CASSLSRGTEAFF. The DNA of the CDR3 is TGTGCCAGCAGCTTATCGCGGGGCACTGAAGCTTTCTTT. The full variable domain, completed using reference TRBV7-2 and TRBJ1-1, is GAGVSQSPSNKVTEKGKDVELRCDPISGHTALYWYRQSLGQGLEFLIYFQGNSAPDKSGLPSDRFSAERTGGSVSTLTIQRTQQEDSAVYLCASSLSRGTEAFFGQGTRLTVV.